This T cell receptor (beta chain) was recorded in a study of blood T cell repertoires in COVID-19 (dated by TCRdb to the early 2020s). About the full investigation: Collaborator samples came from the United States, Italy and Spain and covered acute and convalescent phases of COVID-19. Deeply sampled blood TCRbeta repertoires from subjects exposed to, actively infected with, or recovered from COVID-19 were included in the dataset. The sample metadata nearly always contained a de-identified subject ID, COVID-19 status, age in years and sex. Where available, HLA class I and class II types were obtained from metadata supplied by the sample provider rather than from assay-based typing. The repertoires were released in a freely available public database meant as a resource for research on the immune response to SARS-CoV-2. The samples were drawn from two sources: the first 160 participants of the ongoing ImmuneRACE study, and fewer than 1,500 subjects contributed by 6 global collaborators. The material from the prospective study consisted of cDNA or gDNA derived from T cells, B-cell-depleted T cells, or PBMCs. Overall study outcomes, separate from this receptor: The quantity of clinical and demographic metadata differed by source and by participant and was supplied without curation.

TCRbeta CDR3 regions were amplified from genomic DNA by means of the immunoSEQ Assay, a bias-controlled multiplex PCR. Per the original workflow: Nucleated cell counts per sample were estimated from amplification of reference gene primers within the assay. To quantify the absolute abundance of each unique TCRbeta CDR3 rearrangement, sequence reads were collapsed and filtered. Productive Simpson clonality was computed per sample as the square root of Simpson's diversity index over productive rearrangements. Entries here come from immuneACCESS through TCRdb and include only in-frame sequences with V and J called. Some clones fail to appear in such tables; in the studies checked, an unresolved V gene covers under half of the shortfall, and the cause of the remainder is unknown. The D gene and trimming were derived from the DNA, and the V and J assignments and clone size from that table. The sample records some 220,000 clones, about 84% of which are singletons. About 13% of the sample comes from the top ten.

As to this clone: Which antigen it targets is not known. Base quality data are lacking; no much larger clone is found one base away.

According to the germline V gene, CDR1 reads SGDLS and CDR2 reads YYNGEE. Spanning cysteine to phenylalanine, the CDR3 consists of 14 amino acids. This entry keeps only the CDR3 DNA: 42 bases, framed from base 1. The junction carries 9 bases between V and J, which are trimmed by 5 bases and 0 bases respectively. Each collaborating institution followed its own protocols to collect whole blood in K2EDTA tubes. For TCRbeta analysis, collaborator samples were shipped as frozen whole blood, as isolated PBMCs, or as DNA extracted from either sample type. The clonotype originates from a human donor in a cohort sampled during active COVID-19. What was sequenced was peripheral blood. The chain is assembled from TRBV9 and TRBJ1-3, with an unclear D gene assignment. Here the CDR3 is given as CASSDSRSGNTIYF. The nucleotides read TGTGCCAGCAGTGACTCACGCTCTGGAAACACCATATATTTT. The reference TRBV9 and TRBJ1-3 proteins fill in what lies around the CDR3, so the full variable domain reads DSGVTQTPKHLITATGQRVTLRCSPRSGDLSVYWYQQSLDQGLQFLIQYYNGEERAKGNILERFSAQQFPDLHSELNLSSLELGDSALYFCASSDSRSGNTIYFGEGSWLTVV.